Sequencing of this T cell receptor (beta chain) was carried out in a study of identical twins. TCRdb re-analysed the 5' RACE reads in MiXCR, keeping a single row per CDR3 protein. The table lists 350,000 to 450,000 distinct CDR3 sequences, approximately 17% of them singletons. CDR3 size: 13 residues. Germline CDR1 SNHLY, CDR2 FYNNEI. With V trimmed by 11 bases and J by 7 bases, 7 bases remained unmatched. This sequence originates from a man in his forties or fifties in good health. This sequence joins TRBV2 and TRBJ2-1; TRBD2 matches 11 bases. Material: naive T cells sorted from blood. CDR3 sequence (DNA): TGTGCCGGGTCTAGCGGGAGGTTGAATGAGCAGTTCTTC. This codes for CAGSSGRLNEQFF.